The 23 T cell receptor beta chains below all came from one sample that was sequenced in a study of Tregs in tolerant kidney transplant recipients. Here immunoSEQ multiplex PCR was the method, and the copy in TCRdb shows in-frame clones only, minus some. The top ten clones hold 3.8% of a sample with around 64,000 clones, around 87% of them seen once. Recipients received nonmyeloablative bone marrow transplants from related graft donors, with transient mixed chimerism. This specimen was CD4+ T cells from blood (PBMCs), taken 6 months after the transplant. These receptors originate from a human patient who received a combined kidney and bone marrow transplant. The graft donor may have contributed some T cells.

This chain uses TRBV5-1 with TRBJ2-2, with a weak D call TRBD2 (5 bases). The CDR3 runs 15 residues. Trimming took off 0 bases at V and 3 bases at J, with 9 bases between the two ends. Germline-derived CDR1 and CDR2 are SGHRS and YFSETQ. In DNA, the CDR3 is TGCGCCAGCAGCTTGGGTGCGGGCCACACCGGGGAGCTGTTTTTT. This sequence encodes CASSLGAGHTGELFF. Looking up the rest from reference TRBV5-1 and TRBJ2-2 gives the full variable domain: KAGVTQTPRYLIKTRGQQVTLSCSPISGHRSVSWYQQTPGQGLQFLFEYFSETQRNKGNFPGRFSGRQFSNSRSEMNVSTLELGDSALYLCASSLGAGHTGELFFGEGSRLTVL.

Here the CDR3 reads CASSAGTGGQGPQHF. CDR3 coding DNA: TGCGCCAGCAGCGCCGGGACAGGGGGACAAGGGCCCCAGCATTTT. V gene TRBV5-1 combines with J gene TRBJ1-5; 11 bases fit TRBD1. Germline V CDR1 and CDR2: SGHRS, YFSETQ. The V gene end was trimmed by 4 bases and the J gene end by 9 bases; junction bases not matched to a gene: 9. The CDR3 covers 15 residues.

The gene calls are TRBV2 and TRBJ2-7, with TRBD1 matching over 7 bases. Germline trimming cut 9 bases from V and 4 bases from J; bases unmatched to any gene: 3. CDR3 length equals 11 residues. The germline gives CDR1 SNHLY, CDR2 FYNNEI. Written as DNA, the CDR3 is TGTGCCAGATCGACAGGGTACGAGCAGTACTTC. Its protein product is CARSTGYEQYF.

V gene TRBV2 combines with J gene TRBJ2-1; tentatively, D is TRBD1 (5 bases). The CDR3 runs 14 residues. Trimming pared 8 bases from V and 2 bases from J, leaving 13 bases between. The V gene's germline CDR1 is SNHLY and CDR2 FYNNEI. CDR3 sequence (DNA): TGTGCCAGCCGTGGGGCAGGAACCTACAATGAGCAGTTCTTC. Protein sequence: CASRGAGTYNEQFF. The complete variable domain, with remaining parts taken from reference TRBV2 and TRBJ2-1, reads EPEVTQTPSHQVTQMGQEVILRCVPISNHLYFYWYRQILGQKVEFLVSFYNNEISEKSEIFDDQFSVERPDGSNFTLKIRSTKLEDSAMYFCASRGAGTYNEQFFGPGTRLTVL.

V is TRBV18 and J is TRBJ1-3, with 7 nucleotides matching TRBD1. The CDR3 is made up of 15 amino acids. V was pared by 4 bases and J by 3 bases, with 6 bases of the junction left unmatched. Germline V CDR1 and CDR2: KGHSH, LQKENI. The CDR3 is CASSRAGTVGNTIYF. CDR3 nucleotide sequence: TGTGCCAGCTCACGAGCCGGGACAGTTGGAAACACCATATATTTT.

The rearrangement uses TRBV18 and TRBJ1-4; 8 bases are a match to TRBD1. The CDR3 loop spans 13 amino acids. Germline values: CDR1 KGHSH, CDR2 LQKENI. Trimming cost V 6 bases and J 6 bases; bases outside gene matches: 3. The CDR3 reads CASSPGQDEKLFF. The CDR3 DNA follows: TGTGCCAGCTCCCCGGGACAGGATGAAAAACTGTTTTTT.

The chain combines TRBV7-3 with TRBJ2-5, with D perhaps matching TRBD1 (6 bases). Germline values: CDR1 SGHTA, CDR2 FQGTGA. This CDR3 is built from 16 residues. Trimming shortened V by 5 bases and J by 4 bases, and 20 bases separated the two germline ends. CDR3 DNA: TGTGCCAGCAGCACCTCCGGGCCCCGAGGGGGAGAGACCCAGTACTTC. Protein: CASSTSGPRGGETQYF.

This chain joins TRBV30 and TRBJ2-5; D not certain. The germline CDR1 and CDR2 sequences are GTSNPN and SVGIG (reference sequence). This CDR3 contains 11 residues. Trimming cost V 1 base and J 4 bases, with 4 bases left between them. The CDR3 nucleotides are TGTGCCTGGAGTGAGAGAGAGACCCAGTACTTC. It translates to CAWSERETQYF.

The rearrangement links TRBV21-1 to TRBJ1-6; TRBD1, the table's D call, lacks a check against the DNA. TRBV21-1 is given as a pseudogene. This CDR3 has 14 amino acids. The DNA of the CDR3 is TGTGCCAGCAGCAATGAGGGGGTAAGCTCACCCCTCCACTTT. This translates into CASSNEGVSSPLHF.

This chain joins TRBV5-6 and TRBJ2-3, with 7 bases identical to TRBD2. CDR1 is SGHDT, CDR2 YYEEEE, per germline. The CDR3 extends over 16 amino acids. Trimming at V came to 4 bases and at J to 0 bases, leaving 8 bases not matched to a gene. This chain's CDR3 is CASSPLLAESTDTQYF. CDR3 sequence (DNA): TGTGCCAGCAGCCCTCTCCTAGCGGAAAGCACAGATACGCAGTATTTT.

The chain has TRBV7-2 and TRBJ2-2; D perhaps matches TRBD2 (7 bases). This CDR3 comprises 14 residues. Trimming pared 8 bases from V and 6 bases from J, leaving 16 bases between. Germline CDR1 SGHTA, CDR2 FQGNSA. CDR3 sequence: CASHAGAESGELFF. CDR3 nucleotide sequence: TGTGCCAGCCACGCGGGGGCCGAGTCCGGGGAGCTGTTTTTT. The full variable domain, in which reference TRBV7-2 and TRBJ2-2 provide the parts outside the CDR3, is GAGVSQSPSNKVTEKGKDVELRCDPISGHTALYWYRQSLGQGLEFLIYFQGNSAPDKSGLPSDRFSAERTGGSVSTLTIQRTQQEDSAVYLCASHAGAESGELFFGEGSRLTVL.

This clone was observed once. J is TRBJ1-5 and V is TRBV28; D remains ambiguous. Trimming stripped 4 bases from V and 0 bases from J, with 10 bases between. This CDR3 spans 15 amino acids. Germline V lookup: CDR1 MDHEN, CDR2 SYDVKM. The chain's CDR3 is CASSSRRVSNQPQHF. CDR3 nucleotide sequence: TGTGCCAGCAGTTCCAGGAGGGTTAGCAATCAGCCCCAGCATTTT.

For the CDR3, the DNA is TGTGCCAGCAGCACACCGGGACTAGCGGCCCACTACGAGCAGTACTTC. Translation: CASSTPGLAAHYEQYF. This rearrangement joins TRBV5-5 to TRBJ2-7, with 11 bases matching TRBD2. Trimming at V came to 4 bases and at J to 3 bases, leaving 9 bases not matched to a gene. Germline V gene data show CDR1 as SGHKS and CDR2 as YYEKEE (reference sequence). The CDR3 is made up of 16 amino acids. The full variable domain, in which reference TRBV5-5 and TRBJ2-7 provide the parts outside the CDR3, is DAGVTQSPTHLIKTRGQQVTLRCSPISGHKSVSWYQQVLGQGPQFIFQYYEKEERGRGNFPDRFSARQFPNYSSELNVNALLLGDSALYLCASSTPGLAAHYEQYFGPGTRLTVT.

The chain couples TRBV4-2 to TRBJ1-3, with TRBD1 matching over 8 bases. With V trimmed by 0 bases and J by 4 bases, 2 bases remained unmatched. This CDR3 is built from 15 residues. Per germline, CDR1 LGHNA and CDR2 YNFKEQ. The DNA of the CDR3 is TGTGCCAGCAGCCAAGAAGGACAGGGAGGAAACACCATATATTTT. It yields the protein CASSQEGQGGNTIYF.

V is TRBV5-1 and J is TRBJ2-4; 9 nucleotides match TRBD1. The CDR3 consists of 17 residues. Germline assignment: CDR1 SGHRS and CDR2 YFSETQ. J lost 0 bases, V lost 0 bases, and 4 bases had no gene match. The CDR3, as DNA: TGCGCCAGCAGCTTGGGGGACAGGGCCTTAGCCAAAAACATTCAGTACTTC. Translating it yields CASSLGDRALAKNIQYF.

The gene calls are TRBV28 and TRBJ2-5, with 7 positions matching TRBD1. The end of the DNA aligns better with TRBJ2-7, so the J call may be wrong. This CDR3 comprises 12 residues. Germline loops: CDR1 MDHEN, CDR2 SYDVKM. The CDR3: CASRRGHYEQYF. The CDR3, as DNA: TGTGCCAGCAGGAGGGGGCACTACGAGCAGTACTTC.

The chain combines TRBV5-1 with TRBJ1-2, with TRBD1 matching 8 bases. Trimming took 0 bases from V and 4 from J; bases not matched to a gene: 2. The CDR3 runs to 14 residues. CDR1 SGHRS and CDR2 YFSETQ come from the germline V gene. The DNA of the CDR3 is TGCGCCAGCAGCTTGGGGACAGGGACCTATGGCTACACCTTC. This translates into CASSLGTGTYGYTF.

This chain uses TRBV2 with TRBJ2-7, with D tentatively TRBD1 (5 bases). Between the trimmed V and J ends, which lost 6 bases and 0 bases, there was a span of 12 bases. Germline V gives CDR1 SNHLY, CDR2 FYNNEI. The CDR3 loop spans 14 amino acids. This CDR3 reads CASRVDTFSYEQYF. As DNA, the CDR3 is TGTGCCAGCAGGGTGGACACCTTCTCCTACGAGCAGTACTTC.

CDR3 coding DNA: TGCGCCAGCAGCTTGGTCCCCTCTACTGCAACTAATGAAAAACTGTTTTTT. It is translated as CASSLVPSTATNEKLFF. This chain joins TRBV5-1 and TRBJ1-4; D gene unclear. The CDR3 covers 17 residues. The V end was cut by 0 bases, the J end by 0 bases, with 12 bases between. Germline CDR1 reads SGHRS; CDR2 reads YFSETQ. Full variable domain (missing parts from reference TRBV5-1 and TRBJ1-4): KAGVTQTPRYLIKTRGQQVTLSCSPISGHRSVSWYQQTPGQGLQFLFEYFSETQRNKGNFPGRFSGRQFSNSRSEMNVSTLELGDSALYLCASSLVPSTATNEKLFFGSGTQLSVL.

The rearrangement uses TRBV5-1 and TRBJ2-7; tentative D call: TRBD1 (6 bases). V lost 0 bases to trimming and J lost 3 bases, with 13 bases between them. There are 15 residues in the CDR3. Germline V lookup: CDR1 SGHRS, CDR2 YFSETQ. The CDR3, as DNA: TGCGCCAGCAGCTTGGTATCAGGGGCAAGCTACGAGCAGTACTTC. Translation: CASSLVSGASYEQYF.

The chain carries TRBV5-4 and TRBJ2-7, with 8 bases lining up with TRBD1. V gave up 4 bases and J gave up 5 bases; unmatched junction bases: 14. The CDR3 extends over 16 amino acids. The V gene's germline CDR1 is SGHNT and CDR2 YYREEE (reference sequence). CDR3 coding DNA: TGTGCCAGCAGCCCCAAACTGGGACAGGTAAAGAACGAGCAGTACTTC. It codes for CASSPKLGQVKNEQYF.

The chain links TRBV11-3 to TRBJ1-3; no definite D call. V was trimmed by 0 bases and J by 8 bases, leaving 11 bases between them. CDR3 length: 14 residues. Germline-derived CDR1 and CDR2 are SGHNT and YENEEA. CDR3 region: CASSLDAHRDTIYF. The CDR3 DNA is TGTGCCAGCAGCTTAGATGCCCATCGAGACACCATATATTTT.

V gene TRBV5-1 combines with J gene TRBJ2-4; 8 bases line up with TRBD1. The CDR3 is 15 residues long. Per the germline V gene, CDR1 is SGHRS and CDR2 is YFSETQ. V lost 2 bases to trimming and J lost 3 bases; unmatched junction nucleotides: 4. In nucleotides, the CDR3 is TGCGCCAGCAGCTTCGGACAGGGCGGCAAAAACATTCAGTACTTC. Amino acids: CASSFGQGGKNIQYF.